This is a list of T cell receptor beta chains from one sample in a study of blood T cell repertoires in COVID-19. Only in-frame clones appear in the TCRdb table, and some are missing; sequencing was by immunoSEQ multiplex PCR. In the table there are 300,000 to 450,000 clones, around 89% of which are singletons. Source material: peripheral blood. These receptors were taken from a woman aged 25 to 39 with COVID-19, enrolled during active disease. CDR3s include the opening cysteine and the closing phenylalanine or tryptophan. Each record gives: V gene, clone size, D gene, J gene, CDR3 DNA, CDR3 protein. The D gene is left open where the match is weak. Size values are once, few and many counts, or a class for expanded clones, and some rows have none.

v_call: TRBV10-1
clone_size: -
d_call: TRBD1
j_call: TRBJ2-1
cdr3_nt: TGCGCCAGCAGTGAGTCAGGGGGCCTGTACAATGAGCAGTTCTTC
cdr3_aa: CASSESGGLYNEQFF

v_call: TRBV10-2
clone_size: -
d_call: TRBD1
j_call: TRBJ2-1
cdr3_nt: TGCGCCAGCAGAGGGGACAGCCAAGGGCAGTTCTTC
cdr3_aa: CASRGDSQGQFF

v_call: TRBV28
clone_size: -
d_call: TRBD1
j_call: TRBJ1-2
cdr3_nt: TGTGCCAGCAGTCTCGCAGGACAGGGATCCTATGGCTACACCTTC
cdr3_aa: CASSLAGQGSYGYTF

v_call: TRBV5-1
clone_size: -
d_call: -
j_call: TRBJ1-2
cdr3_nt: TGCGCCAGCAGCTTGGGGCAGGGGCGTAACTATGGCTACACCTTC
cdr3_aa: CASSLGQGRNYGYTF

v_call: TRBV15
clone_size: once
d_call: -
j_call: TRBJ1-5
cdr3_nt: TGTGCCACCAGAACCTTCAGTCAGCCCCAGCATTTT
cdr3_aa: CATRTFSQPQHF

v_call: TRBV7-2
clone_size: -
d_call: TRBD2
j_call: TRBJ2-5
cdr3_nt: TGTGCCAGCAGCTTAGGGCGGGAGGGCCGTGAGACCCAGTACTTC
cdr3_aa: CASSLGREGRETQYF

v_call: TRBV11-2
clone_size: -
d_call: -
j_call: TRBJ2-3
cdr3_nt: TGTGCCAGCAGCTTCTCAGGGAAGGGCACAGATACGCAGTATTTT
cdr3_aa: CASSFSGKGTDTQYF

v_call: TRBV15
clone_size: -
d_call: TRBD1
j_call: TRBJ2-3
cdr3_nt: TGTGCCACCAGCAGAGATCAACGCCACGGGACAGGCAGGTATTTT
cdr3_aa: CATSRDQRHGTGRYF

v_call: TRBV18
clone_size: -
d_call: TRBD2
j_call: TRBJ2-1
cdr3_nt: TGTGCCAGCTCACCACCGGGGCGGGGGGTCGTCGGTGAGCAGTTCTTC
cdr3_aa: CASSPPGRGVVGEQFF

v_call: TRBV6-5
clone_size: -
d_call: -
j_call: TRBJ2-7
cdr3_nt: TGTGCCAGCAGTTACTCGGGCCGACGGGGCTACGAGCAGTACTTC
cdr3_aa: CASSYSGRRGYEQYF

v_call: TRBV28
clone_size: -
d_call: -
j_call: TRBJ1-2
cdr3_nt: TGTGCCAGCAGTTTATTGGATAATGATCGGGATGGCTACACCTTC
cdr3_aa: CASSLLDNDRDGYTF

v_call: TRBV7-9
clone_size: -
d_call: TRBD2
j_call: TRBJ2-5
cdr3_nt: TGTGCCAGCAGCTCCTACTGGAGCGGGGGGTACCAAGAGACCCAGTACTTC
cdr3_aa: CASSSYWSGGYQETQYF

v_call: TRBV6-5
clone_size: -
d_call: TRBD1
j_call: TRBJ1-2
cdr3_nt: TGTGCCAGCAGAAGCGGACAGGGGAACTATGGCTACACCTTC
cdr3_aa: CASRSGQGNYGYTF

v_call: TRBV27
clone_size: -
d_call: -
j_call: TRBJ1-1
cdr3_nt: TGTGCCAGCAGTCAAGGGGTGAACACTGAAGCTTTCTTT
cdr3_aa: CASSQGVNTEAFF

v_call: TRBV19
clone_size: -
d_call: TRBD2
j_call: TRBJ2-7
cdr3_nt: TGTGCCAGTAGTATGCCTAGCGGGGCTTACGAGCAGTACTTC
cdr3_aa: CASSMPSGAYEQYF

v_call: TRBV19
clone_size: -
d_call: -
j_call: TRBJ1-2
cdr3_nt: TGTGCCAGTAGTACCCCTCCTTCTGTCATCGGTGGCTACACCTTC
cdr3_aa: CASSTPPSVIGGYTF

v_call: TRBV7-6
clone_size: -
d_call: -
j_call: TRBJ2-3
cdr3_nt: TGTGCCAGCAGCTTTTTGGTTCTGGGCGATACGCAGTATTTT
cdr3_aa: CASSFLVLGDTQYF

v_call: TRBV3-1/TRBV3-2
clone_size: -
d_call: -
j_call: TRBJ2-2
cdr3_nt: TGTGCCAGCATCCAGGTAGGAGGGATCGGGGAGCTGTTTTTT
cdr3_aa: CASIQVGGIGELFF

v_call: TRBV19
clone_size: -
d_call: TRBD1
j_call: TRBJ1-2
cdr3_nt: TGTGCCAGTAGTGTCGAAGGGACAGGGCCGGATGGCTACACCTTC
cdr3_aa: CASSVEGTGPDGYTF

v_call: TRBV4-3
clone_size: -
d_call: -
j_call: TRBJ1-6
cdr3_nt: TGCGCCAGCAGCCAAGATAGGGCAGGGTCCACGTATTCACCCCTCCACTTT
cdr3_aa: CASSQDRAGSTYSPLHF

v_call: TRBV19
clone_size: -
d_call: -
j_call: TRBJ1-1
cdr3_nt: TGTGCCAGTAGTATATCAACAGGTGTTGAAGCTTTCTTT
cdr3_aa: CASSISTGVEAFF

v_call: TRBV19
clone_size: few
d_call: TRBD2
j_call: TRBJ2-1
cdr3_nt: TGTGCCACCGGTGGGAGGGGACGCGGCCTCAATGAGCAGTTCTTC
cdr3_aa: CATGGRGRGLNEQFF

v_call: TRBV7-9
clone_size: -
d_call: TRBD1
j_call: TRBJ1-2
cdr3_nt: TGTGCCAGCAGCCTTGCCGACAGGGATACCTATGGCTACACCTTC
cdr3_aa: CASSLADRDTYGYTF

v_call: TRBV7-9
clone_size: -
d_call: TRBD2
j_call: TRBJ2-5
cdr3_nt: TGTGCCAGCAGCCCGAGAGGTGATGCGGGAGGTCGAGAGACCCAGTACTTC
cdr3_aa: CASSPRGDAGGRETQYF

v_call: TRBV30
clone_size: once
d_call: -
j_call: TRBJ1-1
cdr3_nt: TGTGCCTGGAGAGAGACAGGAACTGAAGCTTTCTTT
cdr3_aa: CAWRETGTEAFF

v_call: TRBV7-8
clone_size: -
d_call: TRBD2
j_call: TRBJ2-3
cdr3_nt: TGTGCCAGCAGCTTATTTACGGGACTAGGCCCCACAGATACGCAGTATTTT
cdr3_aa: CASSLFTGLGPTDTQYF

v_call: TRBV5-4
clone_size: -
d_call: TRBD2
j_call: TRBJ2-1
cdr3_nt: TGTGCCAGCAGCTTGGGGGCCGGGGGAGGGCCAGAAAATGAGCAGTTCTTC
cdr3_aa: CASSLGAGGGPENEQFF

v_call: TRBV6-5
clone_size: -
d_call: -
j_call: TRBJ1-1
cdr3_nt: TGTGCCAGCATGGCAGGGACTGAAGCTTTCTTT
cdr3_aa: CASMAGTEAFF

v_call: TRBV30
clone_size: -
d_call: TRBD1
j_call: TRBJ1-1
cdr3_nt: TGTGCCTGGAGGGGTCAGGGGGCCCAAGACACTGAAGCTTTCTTT
cdr3_aa: CAWRGQGAQDTEAFF

v_call: TRBV6-5
clone_size: -
d_call: -
j_call: TRBJ2-1
cdr3_nt: TGTGCCAGCGAAAACAGGAGGGGACACAATGAGCAGTTCTTC
cdr3_aa: CASENRRGHNEQFF

v_call: TRBV19
clone_size: -
d_call: TRBD1
j_call: TRBJ1-1
cdr3_nt: TGTGCCAGTAGTTACCAACAGGGGGTATTGAACACTGAAGCTTTCTTT
cdr3_aa: CASSYQQGVLNTEAFF

v_call: TRBV2
clone_size: once
d_call: -
j_call: TRBJ2-5
cdr3_nt: TGTGCCAGCAATAAGGGGCCTAAAGAGACCCAGTACTTC
cdr3_aa: CASNKGPKETQYF

v_call: TRBV9
clone_size: -
d_call: TRBD1
j_call: TRBJ2-5
cdr3_nt: TGTGCCAGCAGCGTAGCGCAGGGGGCCCTAGAGACCCAGTACTTC
cdr3_aa: CASSVAQGALETQYF

v_call: TRBV29-1
clone_size: few
d_call: TRBD1
j_call: TRBJ2-3
cdr3_nt: TGCAGCGTTGAGGGACAGGGGTACACAGATACGCAGTATTTT
cdr3_aa: CSVEGQGYTDTQYF

v_call: TRBV11-2
clone_size: -
d_call: -
j_call: TRBJ1-5
cdr3_nt: TGTGCCAGCAGCTTAGATCGCTCAGCGGCACAGATAATTAGCAATCAGCCCCAGCATTTT
cdr3_aa: CASSLDRSAAQIISNQPQHF

v_call: TRBV28
clone_size: -
d_call: TRBD1
j_call: TRBJ1-1
cdr3_nt: TGTGCCAGCAGTTTCGACACCTCGCGACAAGGGGGCGTCAGGGGTTTCTTT
cdr3_aa: CASSFDTSRQGGVRGFF

v_call: TRBV7-2
clone_size: -
d_call: TRBD1
j_call: TRBJ2-5
cdr3_nt: TGTGCCAGCAGCTTAGGACAGGGGACCCAGTACTTC
cdr3_aa: CASSLGQGTQYF

v_call: TRBV6-6
clone_size: few
d_call: TRBD1
j_call: TRBJ2-7
cdr3_nt: TGTGCCAGCAGAATCAAACACAGGGGTTCCTACGAGCAGTACTTC
cdr3_aa: CASRIKHRGSYEQYF

v_call: TRBV5-1
clone_size: -
d_call: TRBD2
j_call: TRBJ2-3
cdr3_nt: TGCGCCAGCAGCTTATACACCGGGACTAGCGGCGCAGATACGCAGTATTTT
cdr3_aa: CASSLYTGTSGADTQYF

v_call: TRBV6-4
clone_size: -
d_call: TRBD1
j_call: TRBJ1-2
cdr3_nt: TGTGCCAGCACCAGGGACAGGAGACTGATGCCTAACTATGGCTACACCTTC
cdr3_aa: CASTRDRRLMPNYGYTF

v_call: TRBV7-9
clone_size: -
d_call: TRBD1
j_call: TRBJ1-2
cdr3_nt: TGTGCCAGCAGCGTTGGTCAGGGGGCTAACTATGGCTACACCTTC
cdr3_aa: CASSVGQGANYGYTF

v_call: TRBV27
clone_size: -
d_call: -
j_call: TRBJ2-1
cdr3_nt: TGTGCCAGCAGTTTATCTTTCCCGTTGGGCGCTGAGCAGTTCTTC
cdr3_aa: CASSLSFPLGAEQFF

v_call: TRBV7-2
clone_size: -
d_call: -
j_call: TRBJ1-5
cdr3_nt: TGTGCCAGCAGCTTCGGACAGTTAAATCAGCCCCAGCATTTT
cdr3_aa: CASSFGQLNQPQHF

v_call: TRBV2
clone_size: -
d_call: -
j_call: TRBJ1-6
cdr3_nt: TGTGCCAGCAGCGGACGGGGGAATTCACCCCTCCACTTT
cdr3_aa: CASSGRGNSPLHF

v_call: TRBV20-1
clone_size: -
d_call: -
j_call: TRBJ1-4
cdr3_nt: TGCAGTGCCCCAACGGGAAAAAAACTGTTTTTT
cdr3_aa: CSAPTGKKLFF